This TCR beta chain was sequenced in a study of T cells in women clearing cervical HPV infection. Study findings and constraints: A classifier using richness and V gene abundances reached an AUC of 0.83.

The CDR3 sequence is 16 residues long. Per germline, CDR1 SQVTM and CDR2 ANQGSEA. Trimming removed 4 bases from V and 5 bases from J; junction bases left unmatched: 8. immunoSEQ multiplex PCR used an average of 1200 ng genomic DNA. The method was immunoSEQ multiplex PCR; TCRdb's version includes in-frame clones alone and lacks a portion of them. This sample carries over 15,000 clones, with roughly 6.8% going to the ten biggest clones. Worth noting for this clone: Its antigen remains unidentified. The CDR3 end falls 3 residues outside the read, so it is completed with the germline J gene.

MY09/MY11 PCR detected cervical HPV DNA; dot-blot assigned genotypes. The J gene is TRBJ2-3, the V gene TRBV29-1; 14 bases line up with TRBD2. The sequencing sample was made of blood buffy coat. This TCR was recovered from a woman aged 18-69 years with a cervical HPV16 infection that either progressed to CIN3+ or cleared (not recorded which). This CDR3 is CSVASGLAGGKDTQYF. CDR3 bases read: TGCAGCGTTGCATCTGGACTAGCGGGGGGCAAAGATACG.